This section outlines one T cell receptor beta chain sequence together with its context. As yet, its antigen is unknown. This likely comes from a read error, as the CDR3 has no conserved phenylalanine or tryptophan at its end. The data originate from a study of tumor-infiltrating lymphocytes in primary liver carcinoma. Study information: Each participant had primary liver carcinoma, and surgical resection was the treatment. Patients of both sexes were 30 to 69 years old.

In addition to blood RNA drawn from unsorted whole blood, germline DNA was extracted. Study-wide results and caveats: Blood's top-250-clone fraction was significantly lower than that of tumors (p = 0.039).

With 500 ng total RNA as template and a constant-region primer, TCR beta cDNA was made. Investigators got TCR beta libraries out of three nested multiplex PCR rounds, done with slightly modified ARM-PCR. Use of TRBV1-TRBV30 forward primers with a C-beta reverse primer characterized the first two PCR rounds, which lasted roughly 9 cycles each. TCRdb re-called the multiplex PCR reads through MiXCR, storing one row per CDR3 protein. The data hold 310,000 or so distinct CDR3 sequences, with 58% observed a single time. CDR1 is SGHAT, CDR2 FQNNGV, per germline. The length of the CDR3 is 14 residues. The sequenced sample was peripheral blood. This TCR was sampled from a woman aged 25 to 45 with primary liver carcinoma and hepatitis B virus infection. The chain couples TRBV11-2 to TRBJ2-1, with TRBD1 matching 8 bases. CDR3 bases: TGTGCCTGCAGCTTAAACCCAGGGGGCCCCGAGCAGTTCTTA. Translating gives CACSLNPGGPEQFL.